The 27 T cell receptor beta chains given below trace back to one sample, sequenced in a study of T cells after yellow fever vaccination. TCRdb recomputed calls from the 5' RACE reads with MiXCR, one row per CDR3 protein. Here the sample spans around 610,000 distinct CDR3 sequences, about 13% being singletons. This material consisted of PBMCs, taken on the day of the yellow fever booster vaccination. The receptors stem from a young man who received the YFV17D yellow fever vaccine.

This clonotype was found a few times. The CDR3 DNA sequence: TGCAGTGCTAGAGCAGGGACACAGCCCCAGCATTTT. It translates to CSARAGTQPQHF. The genes are TRBV20-1 and TRBJ1-5; a possible D gene is TRBD1 (6 bases). CDR1 is DFQATT, CDR2 SNEGSKA, per germline (reference sequence). The CDR3 has 12 amino acids. V was clipped by 1 base and J by 7 bases, with 8 bases between them.

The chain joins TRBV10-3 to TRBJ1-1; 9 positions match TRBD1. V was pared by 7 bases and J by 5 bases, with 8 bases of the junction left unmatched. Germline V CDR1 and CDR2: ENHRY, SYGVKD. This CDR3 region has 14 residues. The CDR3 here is CAINQGQGRTEAFF. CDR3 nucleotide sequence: TGTGCCATCAACCAAGGACAGGGGAGAACTGAAGCTTTCTTT.

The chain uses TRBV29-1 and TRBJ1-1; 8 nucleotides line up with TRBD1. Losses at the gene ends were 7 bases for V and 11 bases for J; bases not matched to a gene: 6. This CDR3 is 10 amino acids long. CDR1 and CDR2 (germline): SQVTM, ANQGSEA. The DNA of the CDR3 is TGCAGCGCCGCGGACAGGGATGCTTTCTTT. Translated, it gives CSAADRDAFF. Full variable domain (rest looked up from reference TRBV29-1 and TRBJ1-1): SAVISQKPSRDICQRGTSLTIQCQVDSQVTMMFWYRQQPGQSLTLIATANQGSEATYESGFVIDKFPISRPNLTFSTLTVSNMSPEDSSIYLCSAADRDAFFGQGTRLTVV.

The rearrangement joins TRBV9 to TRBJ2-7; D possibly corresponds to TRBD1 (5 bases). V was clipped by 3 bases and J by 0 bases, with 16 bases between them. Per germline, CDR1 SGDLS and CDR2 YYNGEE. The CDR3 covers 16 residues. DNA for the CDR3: TGTGCCAGCAGCGCGCAATCTAGGGGAAGCTCCTACGAGCAGTACTTC. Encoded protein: CASSAQSRGSSYEQYF. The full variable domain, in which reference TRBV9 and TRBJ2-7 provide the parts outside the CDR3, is DSGVTQTPKHLITATGQRVTLRCSPRSGDLSVYWYQQSLDQGLQFLIQYYNGEERAKGNILERFSAQQFPDLHSELNLSSLELGDSALYFCASSAQSRGSSYEQYFGPGTRLTVT.

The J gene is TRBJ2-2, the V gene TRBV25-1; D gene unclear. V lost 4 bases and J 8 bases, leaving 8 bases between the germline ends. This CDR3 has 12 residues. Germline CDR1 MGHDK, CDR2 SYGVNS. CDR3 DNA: TGTGCCAGCAGTGTTCCTCAGGGGGAGCTGTTTTTT. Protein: CASSVPQGELFF.

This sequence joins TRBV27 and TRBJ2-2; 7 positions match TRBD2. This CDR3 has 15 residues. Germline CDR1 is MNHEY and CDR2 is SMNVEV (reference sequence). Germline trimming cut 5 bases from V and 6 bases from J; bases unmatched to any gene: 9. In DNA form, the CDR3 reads TGTGCCAGCAGTCCCCTTTGGCGGGAGTCCGGGGAGCTGTTTTTT. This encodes CASSPLWRESGELFF.

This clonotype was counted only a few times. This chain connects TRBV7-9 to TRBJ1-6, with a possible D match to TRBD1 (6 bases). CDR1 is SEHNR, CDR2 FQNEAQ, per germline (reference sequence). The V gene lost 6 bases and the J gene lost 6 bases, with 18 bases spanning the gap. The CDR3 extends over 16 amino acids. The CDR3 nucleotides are TGTGCCAGCAGACATACCGGGGGCGTGGGTAATTCACCCCTCCACTTT. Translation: CASRHTGGVGNSPLHF. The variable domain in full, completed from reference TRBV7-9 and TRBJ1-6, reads DTGVSQNPRHKITKRGQNVTFRCDPISEHNRLYWYRQTLGQGPEFLTYFQNEAQLEKSRLLSDRFSAERPKGSFSTLEIQRTEQGDSAMYLCASRHTGGVGNSPLHFGNGTRLTVT.

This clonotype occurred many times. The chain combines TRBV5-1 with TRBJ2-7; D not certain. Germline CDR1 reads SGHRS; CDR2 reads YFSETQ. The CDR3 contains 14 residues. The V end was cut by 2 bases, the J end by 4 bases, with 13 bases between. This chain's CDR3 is CASSLGAELYEQYF. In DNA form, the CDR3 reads TGCGCCAGCAGCTTAGGTGCGGAACTATACGAGCAGTACTTC.

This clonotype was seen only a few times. The CDR3 protein is CASSRRAQTYGYTF. In DNA form, the CDR3 reads TGTGCCAGCAGCCGAAGGGCACAGACCTATGGCTACACCTTC. V usage is TRBV7-2 and J usage is TRBJ1-2; D is unclear. The CDR3 sequence is 14 residues long. With 5 bases removed from V and 4 bases from J, the gap between germline ends came to 14 bases. Germline CDR1 and CDR2: SGHTA and FQGNSA.

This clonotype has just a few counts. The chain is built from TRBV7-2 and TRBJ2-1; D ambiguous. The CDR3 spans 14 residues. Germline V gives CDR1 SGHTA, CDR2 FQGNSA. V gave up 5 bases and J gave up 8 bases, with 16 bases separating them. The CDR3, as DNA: TGTGCCAGCAGCGTACTTGTTGTCTGGGATGAGCAGTTCTTC. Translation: CASSVLVVWDEQFF.

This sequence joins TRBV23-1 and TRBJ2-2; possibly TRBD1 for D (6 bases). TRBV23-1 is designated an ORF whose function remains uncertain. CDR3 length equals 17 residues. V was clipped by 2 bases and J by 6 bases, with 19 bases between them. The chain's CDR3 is CASSQTGTNPEPGELFF. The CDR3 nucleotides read TGCGCCAGCAGTCAAACAGGGACAAACCCTGAACCCGGGGAGCTGTTTTTT.

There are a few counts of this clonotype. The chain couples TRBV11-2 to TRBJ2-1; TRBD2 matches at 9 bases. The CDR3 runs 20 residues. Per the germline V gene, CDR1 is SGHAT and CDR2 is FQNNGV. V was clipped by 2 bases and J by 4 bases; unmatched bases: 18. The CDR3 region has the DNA TGTGCCAGCAGCTTATCCTCCATCCCGTTAGCGGGAGTGGGTTACAATGAGCAGTTCTTC. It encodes CASSLSSIPLAGVGYNEQFF.

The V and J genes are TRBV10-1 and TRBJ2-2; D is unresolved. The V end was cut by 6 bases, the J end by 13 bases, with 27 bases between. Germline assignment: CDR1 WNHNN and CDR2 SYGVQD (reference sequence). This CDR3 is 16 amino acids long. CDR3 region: CASSPVLDPGRTGLFF. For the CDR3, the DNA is TGCGCCAGCAGCCCCGTGTTAGACCCGGGCCGAACGGGGCTGTTTTTT.

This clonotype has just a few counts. The CDR3 region is CASSQAPGRAGELFF. In DNA form, the CDR3 reads TGCGCCAGCAGCCAAGCACCAGGGCGGGCCGGGGAGCTGTTTTTT. The V and J genes are TRBV4-3 and TRBJ2-2, with D perhaps TRBD1 or TRBD2 (5 bases each). The germline V gene has CDR1 LGHNA and CDR2 YSLEER. CDR3 length: 15 amino acids. V lost 1 base and J 6 bases, leaving 12 bases between the germline ends.

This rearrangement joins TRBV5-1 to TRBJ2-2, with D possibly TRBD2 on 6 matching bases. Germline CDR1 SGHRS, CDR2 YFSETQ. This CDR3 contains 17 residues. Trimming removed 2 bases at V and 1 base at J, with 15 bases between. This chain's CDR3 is CASSLNPGLRNTGELFF. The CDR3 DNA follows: TGCGCCAGCAGCTTAAACCCGGGACTGCGGAACACCGGGGAGCTGTTTTTT.

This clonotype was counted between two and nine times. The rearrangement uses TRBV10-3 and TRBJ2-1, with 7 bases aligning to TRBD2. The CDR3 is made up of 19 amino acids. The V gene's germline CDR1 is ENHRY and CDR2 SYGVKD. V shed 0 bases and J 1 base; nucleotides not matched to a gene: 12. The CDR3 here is CAISESNLKSGASYNEQFF. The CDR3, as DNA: TGTGCCATCAGTGAGTCGAACCTGAAAAGCGGGGCTTCCTACAATGAGCAGTTCTTC.

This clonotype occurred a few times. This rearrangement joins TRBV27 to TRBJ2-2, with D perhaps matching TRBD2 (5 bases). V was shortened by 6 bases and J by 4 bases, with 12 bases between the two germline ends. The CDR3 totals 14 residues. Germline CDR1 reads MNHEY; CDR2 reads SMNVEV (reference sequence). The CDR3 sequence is CASRAGPGTGELFF. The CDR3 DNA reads TGTGCCAGCAGGGCGGGTCCCGGCACCGGGGAGCTGTTTTTT.

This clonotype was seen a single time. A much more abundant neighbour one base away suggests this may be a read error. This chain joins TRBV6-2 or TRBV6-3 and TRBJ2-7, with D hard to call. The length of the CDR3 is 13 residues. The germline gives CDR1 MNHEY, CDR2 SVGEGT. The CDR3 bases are TGTGCCAGCAGTTATGGGAATCGCTACGAGCCGTACTTC. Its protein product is CASSYGNRYEPYF.

The CDR3 DNA reads TGTGCCTCGGAGCGGGAGGTTTTAACCGGGGAGCTGTTTTTT. Translating it yields CASEREVLTGELFF. This sequence joins TRBV2 and TRBJ2-2; TRBD2 aligns across 9 bases. The CDR3 has 14 amino acids. Germline assignment: CDR1 SNHLY and CDR2 FYNNEI. V trimming: 11 bases; J trimming: 5 bases; junction bases outside the gene matches: 9.

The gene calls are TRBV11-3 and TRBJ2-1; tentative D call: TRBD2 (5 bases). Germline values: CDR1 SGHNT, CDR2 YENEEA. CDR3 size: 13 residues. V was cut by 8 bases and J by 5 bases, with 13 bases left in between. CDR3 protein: CASGRLGDNEQFF. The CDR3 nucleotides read TGTGCCAGCGGTCGCCTCGGGGACAATGAGCAGTTCTTC.

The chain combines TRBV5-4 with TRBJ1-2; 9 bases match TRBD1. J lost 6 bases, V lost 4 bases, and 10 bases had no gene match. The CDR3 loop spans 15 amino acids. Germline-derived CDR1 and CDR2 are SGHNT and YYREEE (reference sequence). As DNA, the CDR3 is TGTGCCAGCAGCCGGACAGGGGTCCTCCGGGATGGCTACACCTTC. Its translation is CASSRTGVLRDGYTF.

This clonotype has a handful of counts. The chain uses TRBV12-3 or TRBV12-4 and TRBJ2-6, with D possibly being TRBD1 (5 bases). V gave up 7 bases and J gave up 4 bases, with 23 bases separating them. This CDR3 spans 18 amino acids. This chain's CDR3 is CASTLVALGRAGANVLTF. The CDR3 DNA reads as TGTGCCAGCACCCTGGTTGCCTTGGGGCGCGCAGGGGCCAACGTCCTGACTTTC.

Here the CDR3 reads CASSRGHTGGYNEQFF. The CDR3 nucleotides read TGTGCCAGCAGCAGAGGGCATACCGGAGGCTACAATGAGCAGTTCTTC. This chain joins TRBV7-2 and TRBJ2-1, with TRBD2 as a possible D gene (5 bases). Germline V CDR1 and CDR2: SGHTA, FQGNSA. V was clipped by 5 bases and J by 3 bases, with 17 bases between them. This CDR3 has 16 residues.

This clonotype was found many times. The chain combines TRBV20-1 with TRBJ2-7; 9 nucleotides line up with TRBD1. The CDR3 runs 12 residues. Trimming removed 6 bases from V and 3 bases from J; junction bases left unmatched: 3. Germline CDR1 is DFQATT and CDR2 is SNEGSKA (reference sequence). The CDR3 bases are TGCAGTGCAGGACAGGGGATCTACGAGCAGTACTTC. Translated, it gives CSAGQGIYEQYF.

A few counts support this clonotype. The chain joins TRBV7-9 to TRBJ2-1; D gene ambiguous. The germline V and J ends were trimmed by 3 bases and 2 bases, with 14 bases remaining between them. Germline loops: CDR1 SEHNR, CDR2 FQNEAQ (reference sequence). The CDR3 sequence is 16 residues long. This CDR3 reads CASSFGPRPPYNEQFF. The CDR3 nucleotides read TGTGCCAGCAGCTTTGGGCCCAGGCCACCCTACAATGAGCAGTTCTTC.

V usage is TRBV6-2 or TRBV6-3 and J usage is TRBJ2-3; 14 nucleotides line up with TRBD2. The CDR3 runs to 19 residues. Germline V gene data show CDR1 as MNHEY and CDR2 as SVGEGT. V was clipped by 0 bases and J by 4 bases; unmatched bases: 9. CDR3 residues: CASSYSSTGTSGRSDTQYF. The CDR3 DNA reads TGTGCCAGCAGTTACTCGTCAACCGGGACTAGCGGGAGATCAGATACGCAGTATTTT.

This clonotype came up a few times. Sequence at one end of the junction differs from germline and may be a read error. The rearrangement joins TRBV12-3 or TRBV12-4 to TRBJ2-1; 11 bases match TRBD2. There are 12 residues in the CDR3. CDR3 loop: CASSKGLAELGF. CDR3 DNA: TGTGCCAGCAGTAAGGGACTAGCGGAACTAGGCTTC.